This TCR beta chain emerged from a study of HIV-infected patients and healthy controls. Study findings and constraints: During therapy, HIV-associated CDR3s fell significantly in frequency, while CMV-associated CDR3s did not change significantly. Significantly higher mean Gini indices appeared in HIV-infected repertoires, possibly reflecting oligoclonality.

By proportion, this clonotype is medium-sized. Its antigen remains unknown. Whole blood was used without fractionation, so all unsorted peripheral T cells were included. cDNA was made from 500 ng RNA using alpha and beta constant primers. Each of the alpha and beta chains got its own library through chain-specific third strand synthesis with indices. One primer pair amplified all rearrangements per chain; each cDNA got molecular barcodes. TCRdb used MiXCR to reprocess the 5' RACE reads, holding one entry per CDR3 protein. The table has just over 15,000 distinct CDR3 sequences, around 7.7% seen once. CDR1 is DFQATT, CDR2 SNEGSKA, per germline (reference sequence). The CDR3 is made up of 13 amino acids. Trimming shortened V by 8 bases and J by 5 bases, and 15 bases separated the two germline ends.

The source of this sequence is an adult in good health. The chain carries TRBV20-1 and TRBJ1-4, with D possibly matching TRBD1 (5 bases). The sequenced material came from blood. CDR3: CSTGAGRNEKLFF. The CDR3 DNA reads as TGCAGTACTGGGGCAGGGCGGAATGAAAAACTGTTTTTT.